A single sample is the source of the 13 T cell receptor beta chains below, sequenced in a study of shared clonotypes between healthy human individuals. The data were produced by immunoSEQ multiplex PCR, yet TCRdb's version contains in-frame clones alone and is incomplete. The sample has some 980,000 clones, over 75% seen once. The material sequenced was memory CD4+ T cells sorted from blood. Subset here: CD45RA-negative fraction. The receptor source for this set is a man between 18 and 29 years old in good health.

In this sample, this clone turned up a few times. The chain has TRBV19 and TRBJ1-5; D uncertain. This CDR3 contains 13 residues. Between the trimmed V and J ends, which lost 6 bases and 5 bases, there was a span of 11 bases. Germline V gives CDR1 LNHDA, CDR2 SQIVND (reference sequence). The CDR3 nucleotides are TGTGCCAGTAGCACGGGCTCGGATCAGCCCCAGCATTTT. Translation gives CASSTGSDQPQHF. Full variable domain (rest looked up from reference TRBV19 and TRBJ1-5): DGGITQSPKYLFRKEGQNVTLSCEQNLNHDAMYWYRQDPGQGLRLIYYSQIVNDFQKGDIAEGYSVSREKKESFPLTVTSAQKNPTAFYLCASSTGSDQPQHFGDGTRLSIL.

Ten or more counts support this clone. V gene TRBV2 combines with J gene TRBJ1-5; tentative D call: TRBD1 (5 bases). The CDR3 runs 14 residues. V was trimmed by 6 bases and J by 0 bases, leaving 9 bases between them. Germline assignment: CDR1 SNHLY and CDR2 FYNNEI. In DNA form, the CDR3 reads TGTGCCAGCAGAGCGACAGATAGCAATCAGCCCCAGCATTTT. Its protein product is CASRATDSNQPQHF.

Here the CDR3 reads CASSPPSGRAYEQYF. The CDR3 nucleotides are TGTGCCAGCAGTCCCCCTAGCGGGAGGGCCTACGAGCAGTACTTC. V gene TRBV7-2 combines with J gene TRBJ2-7; 12 bases fit TRBD2. CDR3 length equals 15 residues. CDR1 SGHTA and CDR2 FQGNSA come from the germline V gene. V was pared by 6 bases and J by 2 bases, with 5 bases of the junction left unmatched.

The chain couples TRBV6-5 to TRBJ2-7; TRBD1 is a possible D gene (6 bases). The CDR3 extends over 16 amino acids. Trimming shortened V by 4 bases and J by 9 bases, and 25 bases separated the two germline ends. From germline, CDR1 is MNHEY and CDR2 SVGAGI. The CDR3 DNA follows: TGTGCCAGCAGTTGGGGATCCACGACAGGCCTCGAGGGGCAGTACTTC. Protein: CASSWGSTTGLEGQYF.

This clone has just one count. This chain's CDR3 is CASRFDLGGEKLFF. CDR3 nucleotide sequence: TGTGCCAGCAGGTTCGATCTCGGAGGAGAAAAACTGTTTTTT. This chain connects TRBV6-5 to TRBJ1-4; D gene ambiguous. The CDR3 consists of 14 residues. V was trimmed by 6 bases and J by 8 bases, leaving 16 bases between them. Germline V gene data show CDR1 as MNHEY and CDR2 as SVGAGI.

Note on this clone: Distinct nucleotide sequences in the sample also encode this CDR3. The V call is TRBV5-1, the J call TRBJ1-5, with 9 bases aligning to TRBD1. Germline trimming cut 4 bases from V and 4 bases from J; bases unmatched to any gene: 3. This CDR3 comprises 14 residues. Germline CDR1 and CDR2: SGHRS and YFSETQ. The CDR3 sequence is CASSPGQGNQPQHF. CDR3 coding DNA: TGCGCCAGCAGCCCCGGACAGGGGAATCAGCCCCAGCATTTT.

The V call is TRBV5-1, the J call TRBJ1-4, with D uncertain. V gave up 1 base and J gave up 2 bases, with 9 bases separating them. The CDR3 has 15 residues. From germline, CDR1 is SGHRS and CDR2 YFSETQ. The CDR3 nucleotides read TGCGCCAGCAGCTTGAAAGGGTCCACTAATGAAAAACTGTTTTTT. Translated: CASSLKGSTNEKLFF.

The chain recombines TRBV2 with TRBJ2-7; possible D gene TRBD1, 6 bases. From germline, CDR1 is SNHLY and CDR2 FYNNEI. V was shortened by 6 bases and J by 5 bases, with 11 bases between the two germline ends. CDR3 length equals 12 residues. The CDR3 DNA sequence: TGTGCCAGCAGGGCTAACAGGGACGAGCAGTACTTC. Residues: CASRANRDEQYF.

The chain links TRBV2 to TRBJ1-6, with TRBD1 as a possible D gene (5 bases). CDR1 is SNHLY, CDR2 FYNNEI, per germline. V shed 6 bases and J shed 7 bases, with 16 bases lying between them. The length of the CDR3 is 15 residues. The CDR3 DNA reads TGTGCCAGCAGGGACCAGGGACGGACAAATTCACCCCTCCACTTT. Its protein is CASRDQGRTNSPLHF.

The chain couples TRBV13 to TRBJ1-6; 7 bases map to TRBD1. Germline V gene lookup returns CDR1 PRHDT and CDR2 FYEKMQ (reference sequence). The CDR3 contains 15 residues. V lost 6 bases, J lost 5 bases, and 7 bases stayed unmatched. CDR3 nucleotides: TGTGCCAGCAGTCAAATTGACAGGGATAATTCACCCCTCCACTTT. It yields the protein CASSQIDRDNSPLHF.

V and J are TRBV10-3 and TRBJ2-7; D is tentatively TRBD1 or TRBD2 (7 bases each). This CDR3 is built from 14 residues. The germline V gene encodes CDR1 ENHRY and CDR2 SYGVKD. The ends were cut back, 10 bases at V and 3 bases at J, with 19 bases in the middle. The CDR3 reads CATRGGATSYEQYF. The CDR3 nucleotides are TGTGCCACCAGGGGGGGGGCTACCAGCTACGAGCAGTACTTC.

The genes are TRBV7-2 and TRBJ2-1; 8 bases map to TRBD2. From germline, CDR1 is SGHTA and CDR2 FQGNSA. The CDR3 consists of 15 residues. Trimming took 5 bases from V and 3 from J; bases not matched to a gene: 6. CDR3 sequence reads: CASSPGTSYYNEQFF. Written as DNA, the CDR3 is TGTGCCAGCAGCCCCGGGACTAGTTACTACAATGAGCAGTTCTTC. The full variable domain, rest sourced from reference TRBV7-2 and TRBJ2-1, is GAGVSQSPSNKVTEKGKDVELRCDPISGHTALYWYRQSLGQGLEFLIYFQGNSAPDKSGLPSDRFSAERTGGSVSTLTIQRTQQEDSAVYLCASSPGTSYYNEQFFGPGTRLTVL.

The chain is built from TRBV30 and TRBJ1-1; D not resolved. Germline V CDR1 and CDR2: GTSNPN, SVGIG (reference sequence). V shed 0 bases and J shed 5 bases, with 10 bases lying between them. The CDR3 consists of 13 residues. Here the CDR3 reads CAWSVRSGTEAFF. DNA for the CDR3: TGTGCCTGGAGTGTAAGGTCGGGGACTGAAGCTTTCTTT.